This TCR beta chain was captured by sequencing in a study of T cells after yellow fever vaccination. On the study more broadly: Fractions of limited cellularity were prepared by means of SMART-Seq v4 Ultra Low Input. The study's findings and limits: Most clones from primary vaccination were detected again post-booster (96% CD4, 88% CD8). Overall, a small share of clonotypes was seen in both CD4 and CD8 compartments. The bulk population could contribute abundant contaminating clonotypes to FACS-sorted repertoires.

TCRdb processed the 5' RACE reads anew with MiXCR; each CDR3 protein has one entry. The data contain 120,000 or so distinct CDR3 sequences, around 9.8% of them singletons. This CDR3 spans 15 amino acids. Germline V gene lookup returns CDR1 SGHTA and CDR2 FQGNSA. Between the trimmed V and J ends, which lost 1 base and 5 bases, there was a span of 15 bases. With regard to this clonotype: The antigen remains undetermined.

Here the sequenced sample was CD8+ T cells sorted from PBMCs, taken on the day of the yellow fever booster vaccination. The chain uses TRBV7-2 and TRBJ2-7; D possibly corresponds to TRBD1 (5 bases). This receptor was identified in a man between 18 and 29 years old who received the YFV17D yellow fever vaccine. The CDR3 here is CASSLGTRALDEQYF. The CDR3 coding sequence is TGTGCCAGCAGCTTAGGTACCAGGGCGTTGGACGAGCAGTACTTC.